This is a list of T cell receptor beta chains from one sample in a study of control samples from healthy donors and cancer patients. Profiling relied on immunoSEQ multiplex PCR, and the TCRdb table lists in-frame clones only, not all of them. This table holds about 120,000 clones, roughly nine tenths found once. Sample: PBMCs. The receptors were gathered from a woman between 45 and 65 years old with colorectal cancer. Each CDR3 is given with its conserved first and last residue. The D gene is left open where the match is weak. Only part of the rows carry a size: once, few, many, or a class if the clone is expanded.

j_call d_call v_call clone_size cdr3_nt cdr3_aa
TRBJ1-1 - TRBV28 - TGTGCCAGCACCCCGCGGAGGTTCGCGAACACTGAAGCTTTCTTT CASTPRRFANTEAFF
TRBJ1-1 TRBD1 TRBV2 - TGTGCCAGCAGATCGTCAGGGGGTAGGACTGAAGCTTTCTTT CASRSSGGRTEAFF
TRBJ2-2 - TRBV29-1 - TGCAGCGTCCGAACGACAGAGAACACCGGGGAGCTGTTTTTT CSVRTTENTGELFF
TRBJ2-3 TRBD2 TRBV9 - TGTGCCAGCAGCGTAGACCTAGCGGGGGGAGATACGCAGTATTTT CASSVDLAGGDTQYF
TRBJ2-7 - TRBV2 - TGTGCCAGCACCCGGTCGACTAGGCCGGAGGGGGAGCAGTACTTC CASTRSTRPEGEQYF
TRBJ1-5 - TRBV28 - TGTGCCAGCAGTTTATCGATCGGGGGGGGCGGTCAGCCCCAGCATTTT CASSLSIGGGGQPQHF
TRBJ2-7 TRBD2 TRBV9 - TGTGCCAGCAGCGTAGGCAGCGGGGGCTACGAGCAGTACTTC CASSVGSGGYEQYF
TRBJ2-2 - TRBV9 - TGTGCCAGCAGCGGACAGGGAGGCGTCGGGGAGCTGTTTTTT CASSGQGGVGELFF
TRBJ2-7 - TRBV3-1/TRBV3-2 few TGTGCCAGCAGCCAAGGGGACGAGCAGTACTTC CASSQGDEQYF
TRBJ1-3 - TRBV6-6 - TGTGCCAGCAGTCGCCCCCCCGTAGGGACTGGGCATATCAGGGGTGGAAACACCATATATTTT CASSRPPVGTGHIRGGNTIYF
TRBJ1-2 - TRBV10-3 - TGTGCCATCAGTGGGAGAGGAGTTGACCTCTATGGCTACACCTTC CAISGRGVDLYGYTF
TRBJ2-7 - TRBV7-6 once TGTGCCAGCAGCTCAATATCAGGGAAACAGTTCTACGAGCAGTACTTC CASSSISGKQFYEQYF
TRBJ2-2 TRBD1 TRBV6-1 - TGTGCCAGCAGTGGGGCCCCCCCCTGGCAGGGGGCGATTCACACCGGGGAGCTGTTTTTT CASSGAPPWQGAIHTGELFF
TRBJ2-7 - TRBV7-2 many TGTGCCAGCAGCTTAACGTCCAGCGACTCCTACGAGCAGTACTTC CASSLTSSDSYEQYF
TRBJ1-2 - TRBV3-1/TRBV3-2 - TGTGCCAGCAGCCAACAGAGTAACTATGGCTACACCTTC CASSQQSNYGYTF
TRBJ2-4 TRBD2 TRBV11-2 - TGTGCCAGCAGCTCCCGGACTAGCGGGATATACATTCAGTACTTC CASSSRTSGIYIQYF
TRBJ1-1 - TRBV30 - TGTGCCTGGAGTGTGGTACAGAGCACTGAAGCTTTCTTT CAWSVVQSTEAFF
TRBJ2-3 TRBD1 TRBV5-4 - TGTGCCAGCAGCTTGACAGGGGATCGGACAGATACGCAGTATTTT CASSLTGDRTDTQYF
TRBJ2-3 TRBD2 TRBV3-1/TRBV3-2 - TGTGCCAGCAGCCCGAGCGGGAGCTGGGATACGCAGTATTTT CASSPSGSWDTQYF
TRBJ1-5 - TRBV5-1 few TGCGCCAGCAGCTTGGCGCCGGGTCAGCCCCAGCATTTT CASSLAPGQPQHF
TRBJ1-2 - TRBV3-1/TRBV3-2 - TGTGCCAGCAGCCAAAGGGGCGCCTATGGCTACACCTTC CASSQRGAYGYTF
TRBJ1-2 TRBD1 TRBV18 - TGTGCCAGCTCACCACCAGACAGGGCGTCCGGCTACACCTTC CASSPPDRASGYTF
TRBJ2-5 TRBD1 TRBV5-1 - TGCGCCAGCAGTGGGACAGCCAACCAAGAGACCCAGTACTTC CASSGTANQETQYF